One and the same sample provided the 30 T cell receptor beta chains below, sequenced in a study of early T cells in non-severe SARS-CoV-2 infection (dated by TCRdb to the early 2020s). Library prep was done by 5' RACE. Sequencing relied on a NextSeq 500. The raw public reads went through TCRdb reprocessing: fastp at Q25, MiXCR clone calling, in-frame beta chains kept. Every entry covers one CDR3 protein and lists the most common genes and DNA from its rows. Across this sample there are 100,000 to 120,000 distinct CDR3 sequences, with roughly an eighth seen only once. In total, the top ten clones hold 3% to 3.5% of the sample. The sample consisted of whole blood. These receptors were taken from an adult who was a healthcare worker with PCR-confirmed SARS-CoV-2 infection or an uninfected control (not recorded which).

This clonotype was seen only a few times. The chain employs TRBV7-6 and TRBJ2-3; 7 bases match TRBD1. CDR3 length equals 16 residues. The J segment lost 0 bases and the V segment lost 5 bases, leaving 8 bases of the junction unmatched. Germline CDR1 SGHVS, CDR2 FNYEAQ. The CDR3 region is CASSARQGPSTDTQYF. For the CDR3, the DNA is TGTGCCAGCAGCGCAAGACAGGGACCCAGCACAGATACGCAGTATTTT.

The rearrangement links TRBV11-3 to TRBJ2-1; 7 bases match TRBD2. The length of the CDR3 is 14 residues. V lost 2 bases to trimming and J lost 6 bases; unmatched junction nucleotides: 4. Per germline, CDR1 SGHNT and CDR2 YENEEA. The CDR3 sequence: CASSLFRGGNEQFF. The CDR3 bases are TGTGCCAGCAGCTTATTTCGCGGGGGCAATGAGCAGTTCTTC.

The CDR3 loop is CASSFSPLMYEQFF. In DNA, the CDR3 is TGTGCCAGCAGCTTTTCCCCGCTGATGTATGAGCAGTTCTTC. The genes are TRBV7-2 and TRBJ2-1; D call uncertain. The germline CDR1 and CDR2 sequences are SGHTA and FQGNSA. Trimming took off 3 bases at V and 8 bases at J, with 14 bases between the two ends. CDR3 length: 14 residues.

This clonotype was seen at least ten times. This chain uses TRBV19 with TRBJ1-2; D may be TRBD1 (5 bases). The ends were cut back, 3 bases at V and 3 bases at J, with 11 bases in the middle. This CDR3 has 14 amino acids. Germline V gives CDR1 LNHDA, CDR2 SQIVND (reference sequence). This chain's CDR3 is CASSISQGDYGYTF. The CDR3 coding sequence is TGTGCCAGTAGTATCTCCCAGGGCGACTATGGCTACACCTTC.

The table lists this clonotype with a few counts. The CDR3 bases are TGTGCCAGCAGTTCGCTAGCGGGCCCGAAGGAGTACTTC. Its protein product is CASSSLAGPKEYF. The chain combines TRBV28 with TRBJ2-7, with 8 bases identical to TRBD2. CDR1 is MDHEN and CDR2 is SYDVKM in the germline V gene. The CDR3 is 13 amino acids. The J segment lost 11 bases and the V segment lost 4 bases, leaving 10 bases of the junction unmatched.

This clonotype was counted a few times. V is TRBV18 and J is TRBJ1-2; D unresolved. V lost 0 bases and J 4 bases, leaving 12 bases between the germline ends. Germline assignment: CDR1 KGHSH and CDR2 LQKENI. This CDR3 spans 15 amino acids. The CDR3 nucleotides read TGTGCCAGCTCACCACCGAAAGGGAGTACCTATGGCTACACCTTC. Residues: CASSPPKGSTYGYTF.

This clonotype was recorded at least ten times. CDR3 coding DNA: TGTGCCAGCAGCTTGAGTGCGGGGACAGATACGCAGTATTTT. Protein sequence: CASSLSAGTDTQYF. The chain employs TRBV7-2 and TRBJ2-3, with D possibly matching TRBD2 (6 bases). This CDR3 has 14 residues. Germline V CDR1 and CDR2: SGHTA, FQGNSA. V was shortened by 3 bases and J by 3 bases, with 10 bases between the two germline ends.

The CDR3, as DNA: TGTGCCAGCAGCCAGGGGTTGGCGAAAAATTCACCCCTCCACTTT. This gives the protein CASSQGLAKNSPLHF. This rearrangement joins TRBV3-1 to TRBJ1-6; no definite D call. The CDR3 has 15 amino acids. Germline CDR1 reads LGHDT; CDR2 reads YNNKEL (reference sequence). Trimming took 3 bases from V and 7 from J, leaving 13 bases between them.

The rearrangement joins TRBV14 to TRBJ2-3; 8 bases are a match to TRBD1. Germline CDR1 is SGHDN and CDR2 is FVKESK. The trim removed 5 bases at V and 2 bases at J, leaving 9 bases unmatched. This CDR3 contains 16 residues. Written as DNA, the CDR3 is TGTGCCAGCAGCGAAAGGGACAGGCCACTCACAGATACGCAGTATTTT. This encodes CASSERDRPLTDTQYF.

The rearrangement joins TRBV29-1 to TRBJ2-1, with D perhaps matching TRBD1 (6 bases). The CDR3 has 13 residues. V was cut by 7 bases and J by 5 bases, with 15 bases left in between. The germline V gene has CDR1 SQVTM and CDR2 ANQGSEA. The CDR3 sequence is CSDTQGPNNEQFF. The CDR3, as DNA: TGCAGCGATACACAGGGTCCTAACAATGAGCAGTTCTTC.

The CDR3 DNA is TGTGCCAGCAGCTTATTAGACGCTGAAAAACTGTTTTTT. It is translated as CASSLLDAEKLFF. V and J are TRBV7-2 and TRBJ1-4; D unclear. Looked up from germline, CDR1 is SGHTA and CDR2 is FQGNSA. V lost 2 bases to trimming and J lost 7 bases, with 8 bases between them. The CDR3 spans 13 residues.

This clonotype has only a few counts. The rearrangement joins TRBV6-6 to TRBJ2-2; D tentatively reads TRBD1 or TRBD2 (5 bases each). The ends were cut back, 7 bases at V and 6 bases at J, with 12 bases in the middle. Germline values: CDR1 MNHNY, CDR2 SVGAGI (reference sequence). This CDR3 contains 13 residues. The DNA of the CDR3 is TGTGCCAGCACCCACGGGGCGTCCGGGGAGCTGTTTTTT. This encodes CASTHGASGELFF.

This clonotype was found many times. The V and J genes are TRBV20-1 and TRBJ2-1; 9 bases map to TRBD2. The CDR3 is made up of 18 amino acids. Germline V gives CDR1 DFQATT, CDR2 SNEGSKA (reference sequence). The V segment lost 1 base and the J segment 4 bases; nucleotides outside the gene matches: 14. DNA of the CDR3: TGCAGTGCTAGAGGACCCATGGGCGGGGGGGCCCCTTACAATGAGCAGTTCTTC. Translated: CSARGPMGGGAPYNEQFF.

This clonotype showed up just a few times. CDR3 bases: TGTGCCAGCAGTTTAAACCCCCTCCTCCCGGGCTCCTACGAGCAGTACTTC. Its translation: CASSLNPLLPGSYEQYF. This chain links TRBV27 with TRBJ2-7; no clear D gene. The CDR3 is 17 amino acids. V lost 2 bases and J 0 bases, leaving 17 bases between the germline ends. Germline CDR1 MNHEY, CDR2 SMNVEV (reference sequence).

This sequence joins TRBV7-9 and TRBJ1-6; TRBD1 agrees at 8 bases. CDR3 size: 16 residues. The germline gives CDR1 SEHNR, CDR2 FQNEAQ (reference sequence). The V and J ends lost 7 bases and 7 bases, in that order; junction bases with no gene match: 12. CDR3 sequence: CASTTGGRGENSPLHF. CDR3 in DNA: TGTGCCAGCACCACAGGGGGGCGGGGAGAAAATTCACCCCTCCACTTT.

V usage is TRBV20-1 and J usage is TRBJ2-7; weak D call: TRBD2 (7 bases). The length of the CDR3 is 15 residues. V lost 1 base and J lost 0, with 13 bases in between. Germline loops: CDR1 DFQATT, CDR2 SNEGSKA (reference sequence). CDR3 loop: CSARAPGGRSYEQYF. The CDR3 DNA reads TGCAGTGCTAGAGCCCCGGGGGGCCGCTCCTACGAGCAGTACTTC.

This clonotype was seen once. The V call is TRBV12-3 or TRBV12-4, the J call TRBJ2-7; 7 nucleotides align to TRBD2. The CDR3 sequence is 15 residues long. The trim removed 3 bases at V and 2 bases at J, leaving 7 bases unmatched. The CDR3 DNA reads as TGTGCCAGCAGTTTGGCAGCGGGGAGGGCCTACGAGCAGTACTTC. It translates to CASSLAAGRAYEQYF.

Here the CDR3 DNA reads TGCGCCAGCAGCCCAAGTTCGGGACAGTATGGCTACACCTTC. It codes for CASSPSSGQYGYTF. This chain uses TRBV5-1 with TRBJ1-2, with 7 bases fitting TRBD1. Germline trimming cut 4 bases from V and 5 bases from J; bases unmatched to any gene: 8. This CDR3 is 14 amino acids long. Per germline, CDR1 SGHRS and CDR2 YFSETQ.

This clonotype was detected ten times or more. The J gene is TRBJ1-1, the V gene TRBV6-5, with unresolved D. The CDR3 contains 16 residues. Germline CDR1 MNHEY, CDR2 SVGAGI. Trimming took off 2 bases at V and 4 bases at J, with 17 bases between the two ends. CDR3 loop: CASSYAGGGEGTEAFF. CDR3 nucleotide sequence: TGTGCCAGCAGTTACGCTGGTGGCGGGGAGGGCACTGAAGCTTTCTTT.

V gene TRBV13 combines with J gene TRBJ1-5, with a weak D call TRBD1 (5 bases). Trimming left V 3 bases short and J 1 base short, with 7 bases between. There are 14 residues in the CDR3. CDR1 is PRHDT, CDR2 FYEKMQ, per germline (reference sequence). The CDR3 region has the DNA TGTGCCAGCAGCTTCCGACAGAGCAATCAGCCCCAGCATTTT. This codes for CASSFRQSNQPQHF.

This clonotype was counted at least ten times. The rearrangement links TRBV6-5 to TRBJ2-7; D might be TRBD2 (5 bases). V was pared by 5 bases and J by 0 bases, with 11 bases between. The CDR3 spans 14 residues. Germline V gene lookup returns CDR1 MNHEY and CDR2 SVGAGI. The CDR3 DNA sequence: TGTGCCAGCAGTCCGGCGGGCCCCTCCTACGAGCAGTACTTC. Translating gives CASSPAGPSYEQYF.

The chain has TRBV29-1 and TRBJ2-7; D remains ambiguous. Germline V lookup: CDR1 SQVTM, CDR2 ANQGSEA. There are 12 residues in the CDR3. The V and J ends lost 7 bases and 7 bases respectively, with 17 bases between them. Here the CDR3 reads CSAKGLGREQYF. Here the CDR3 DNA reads TGCAGCGCGAAGGGCCTCGGAAGGGAGCAGTACTTC.

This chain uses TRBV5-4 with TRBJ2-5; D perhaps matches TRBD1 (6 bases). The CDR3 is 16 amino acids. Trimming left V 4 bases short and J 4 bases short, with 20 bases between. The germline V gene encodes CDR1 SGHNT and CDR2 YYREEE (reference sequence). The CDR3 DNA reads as TGTGCCAGCAGCCTAAGCCCGGAAATCAGGGGAGAGACCCAGTACTTC. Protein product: CASSLSPEIRGETQYF.

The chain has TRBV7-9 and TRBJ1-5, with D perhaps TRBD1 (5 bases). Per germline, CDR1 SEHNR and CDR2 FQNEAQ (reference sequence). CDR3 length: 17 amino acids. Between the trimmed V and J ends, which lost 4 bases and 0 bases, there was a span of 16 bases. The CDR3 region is CASSSLRDEDSNQPQHF. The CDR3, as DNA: TGTGCCAGCAGCTCGCTCCGGGACGAAGATAGCAATCAGCCCCAGCATTTT.

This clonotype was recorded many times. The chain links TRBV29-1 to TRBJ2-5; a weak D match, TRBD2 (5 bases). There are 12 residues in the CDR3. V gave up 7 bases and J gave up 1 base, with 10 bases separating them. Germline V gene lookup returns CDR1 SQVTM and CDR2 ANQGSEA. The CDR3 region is CSGLLGQETQYF. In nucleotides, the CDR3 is TGCAGCGGACTACTAGGCCAAGAGACCCAGTACTTC.

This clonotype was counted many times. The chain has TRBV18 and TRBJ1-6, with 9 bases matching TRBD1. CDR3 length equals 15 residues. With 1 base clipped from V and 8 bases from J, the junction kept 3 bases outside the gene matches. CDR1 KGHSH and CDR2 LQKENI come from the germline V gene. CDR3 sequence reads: CASSPRDRVDSPLHF. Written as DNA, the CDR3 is TGTGCCAGCTCACCACGGGACAGGGTTGATTCACCCCTCCACTTT.

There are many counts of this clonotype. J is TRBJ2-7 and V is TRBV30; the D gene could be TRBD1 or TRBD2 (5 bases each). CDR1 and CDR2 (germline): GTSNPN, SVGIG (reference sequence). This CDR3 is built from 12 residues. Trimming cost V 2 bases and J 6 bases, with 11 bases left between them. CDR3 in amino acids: CAWSRGESEQYF. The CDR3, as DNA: TGTGCCTGGAGTCGAGGGGAAAGCGAGCAGTACTTC.

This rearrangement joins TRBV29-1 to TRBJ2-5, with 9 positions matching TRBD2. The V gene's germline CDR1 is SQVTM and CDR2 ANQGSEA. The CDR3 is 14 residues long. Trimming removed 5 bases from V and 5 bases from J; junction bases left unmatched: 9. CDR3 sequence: CSVTLAGAGETQYF. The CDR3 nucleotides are TGCAGCGTTACCTTAGCGGGGGCGGGGGAGACCCAGTACTTC.

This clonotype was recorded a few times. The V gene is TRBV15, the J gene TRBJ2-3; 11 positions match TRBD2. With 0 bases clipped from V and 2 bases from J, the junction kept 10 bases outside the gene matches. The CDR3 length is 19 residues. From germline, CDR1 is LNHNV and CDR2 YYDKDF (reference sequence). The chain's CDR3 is CATSRDLGSSGGPTDTQYF. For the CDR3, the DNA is TGTGCCACCAGCAGAGATCTCGGGTCTAGCGGGGGGCCCACAGATACGCAGTATTTT.

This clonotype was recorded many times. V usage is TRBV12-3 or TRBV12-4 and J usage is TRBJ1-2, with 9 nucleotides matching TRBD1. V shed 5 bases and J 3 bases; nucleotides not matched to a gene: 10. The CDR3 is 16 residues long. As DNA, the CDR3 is TGTGCCAGCAGTACACGAGGGACAGGGTCTTACTATGGCTACACCTTC. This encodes CASSTRGTGSYYGYTF.